The entry that follows covers one T cell receptor (beta chain) sequence. These data are taken from a study of OX40 agonist ivuxolimab in advanced cancers. Per the germline V gene, CDR1 is MDHEN and CDR2 is SYDVKM. J was trimmed by 2 bases and V by 9 bases; bases with no gene match: 2. The CDR3 is 12 amino acids. Sequencing used immunoSEQ multiplex PCR; TCRdb keeps in-frame clones, though not all of them. The sample has about 22,000 clones; approximately 87% are singletons. This rearrangement joins TRBV28 to TRBJ1-2; 8 bases are shared with TRBD1. The sample in question was CD4+ or CD8+ T cells sorted from blood, obtained in a trial of the OX40 agonist ivuxolimab. The clonotype comes from an adult with an advanced solid tumor such as melanoma, head and neck, liver or kidney cancer. For the CDR3, the DNA is TGTGCCAGTCGGACAGGGAACTATGGCTACACCTTC. Its translation is CASRTGNYGYTF.